Shown below are 6 T cell receptor beta chains from a single sample sequenced in a study of B cell selection in AIRE deficiency. The sorted conventional CD4 T cells were gated as CD4+CD127+. TCRdb's table, derived via immunoSEQ multiplex PCR, lists solely in-frame clones and lacks some. The sample shows more than 25,000 clones, 95% to 96% of them seen only once. What was sequenced was CD4+CD127+ conventional T cells sorted from PBMCs. The receptors were sampled from a human donor in good health.

V and J are TRBV5-1 and TRBJ1-1; TRBD1 matches 7 bases. Germline V lookup: CDR1 SGHRS, CDR2 YFSETQ. Losses at the gene ends were 1 base for V and 2 bases for J; bases not matched to a gene: 5. The CDR3 sequence is 15 residues long. CDR3 region: CASSLQGVPNTEAFF. The CDR3 bases are TGCGCCAGCAGCTTGCAGGGGGTTCCCAACACTGAAGCTTTCTTT.

The chain combines TRBV18 with TRBJ1-3, with TRBD1 matching over 7 bases. V dropped 3 bases and J dropped 3; count of bases not matched to a gene: 5. Germline V gene lookup returns CDR1 KGHSH and CDR2 LQKENI. The CDR3 length is 15 residues. CDR3 nucleotide sequence: TGTGCCAGCTCACCGGATCACAGGGGTGGAAACACCATATATTTT. This codes for CASSPDHRGGNTIYF.

This clone was counted only a few times. As DNA, the CDR3 is TGTGCCAGCAGTGCTCGGGACCGCTACTATGGCTACACCTTC. This codes for CASSARDRYYGYTF. The J gene is TRBJ1-2, the V gene TRBV25-1, with D possibly matching TRBD1 (5 bases). The CDR3 is 14 residues long. Between the trimmed V and J ends, which lost 4 bases and 3 bases, there was a span of 12 bases. Germline V lookup: CDR1 MGHDK, CDR2 SYGVNS.

The rearrangement links TRBV4-2 to TRBJ2-1; D remains ambiguous. The CDR3 has 17 amino acids. CDR1 and CDR2 from the germline V gene are LGHNA and YNFKEQ. V was trimmed by 4 bases and J by 4 bases, leaving 20 bases between them. Here the CDR3 reads CASSLNSPRARYNEQFF. The CDR3 DNA sequence: TGTGCCAGCAGCCTCAATAGCCCCCGAGCTAGATACAATGAGCAGTTCTTC.

In this sample, this clone turned up once. The CDR3 loop reads CASSLEVPEKLFF. CDR3 DNA: TGCGCCAGCAGCTTGGAGGTACCTGAAAAACTGTTTTTT. The rearrangement links TRBV5-1 to TRBJ1-4, with D unclear. Germline V CDR1 and CDR2: SGHRS, YFSETQ. Trimming stripped 0 bases from V and 7 bases from J, with 7 bases between. The CDR3 is 13 amino acids.

V gene TRBV2 combines with J gene TRBJ2-5; TRBD2 agrees at 10 bases. The CDR3 covers 14 residues. Trimming removed 3 bases from V and 4 bases from J; junction bases left unmatched: 2. Germline V CDR1 and CDR2: SNHLY, FYNNEI. CDR3 residues: CASSEGLAIETQYF. Written as DNA, the CDR3 is TGTGCCAGCAGTGAGGGACTAGCGATAGAGACCCAGTACTTC.